Listed below are T cell receptor beta chains from one sample, sequenced in a study of blood T cell repertoires in COVID-19. Sequencing used immunoSEQ multiplex PCR; TCRdb keeps in-frame clones, though not all of them. Here the sample spans tens of thousands of clones, approximately 79% being singletons. The sequenced sample consisted of peripheral blood. The receptors stem from a human donor in a cohort sampled during active COVID-19. Both conserved end residues are part of each CDR3. The order of the fields is V gene, CDR3 protein.

>TRBV28
CASSPGAAGGYTDTQYF
>TRBV19
CASSIGTGVQETQYF
>TRBV10-2
CASSALTGWDTEAFF
>TRBV18
CASSRGQGQGGYTF
>TRBV28
CASRRSSGSTDTQYF
>TRBV7-2
CASSFRLAGGRYNEQFF
>TRBV19
CASSIDGGTDTQYF
>TRBV5-1
CASKQGTDSPLHF
>TRBV9
CASSVGLAGGTVDTQYF
>TRBV6-5
CASSPFGGARDGYTF
>TRBV4-2
CASSQDGLSEFNYEQYF
>TRBV23-1
CASSQCQAAYEQYF
>TRBV5-4
CAIRRDLTGSYEQYF
>TRBV27
CASRNSQGAWANVLTF
>TRBV5-1
CASSLAGSNSGNTIYF
>TRBV24-1
CATSDRRRYYGYTF
>TRBV18
CASWDFQVTGELFF
>TRBV7-2
CASSFWGSNTEAFF
>TRBV5-3
CARSRIRDLGIVGQETQYF
>TRBV2
CASTDRLAGDNEQFF
>TRBV28
CASSSDRGLLGDYGYTF
>TRBV20-1
CSASSAQNYGYTF
>TRBV28
CASSFVAGYNEQFF
>TRBV9
CASSAGTRGNTIYF
>TRBV4-3
CASSQAMGAEAFF